The TCR beta chain under discussion was sequenced for a study of blood T cell repertoires in COVID-19. Study-wide background: Both acute and convalescent COVID-19 samples were obtained from the United States, Italy and Spain. PBMCs, B-cell-depleted T cells, or T cells were the source of the cDNA or gDNA that made up the material.

V dropped 8 bases and J dropped 2 bases, with 9 bases sitting between them. Germline V gives CDR1 LNHDA, CDR2 SQIVND (reference sequence). The CDR3 is made up of 12 amino acids. Under the authors' procedure: The authors estimated nucleated cell counts from reference gene primer amplification. TCRdb's copy holds only in-frame clones and misses some; the assay was immunoSEQ multiplex PCR. V, J and clone size reflect that table, while D and trimming were determined from the DNA. The table records around 260,000 clones, 85% to 90% of them present only once. The receptor's source is a human donor in a cohort sampled during active COVID-19. The rearrangement joins TRBV19 to TRBJ1-1, with D uncertain. What was sequenced was peripheral blood. The CDR3 coding sequence is TGTGCCAGTGGTCGACTCAACACTGAAGCTTTCTTT. Translation gives CASGRLNTEAFF.